The entry that follows covers one TCR beta chain sequence. The target antigen is unknown. The sample comes from a study of regulatory T cells in long-lasting Graves disease. RNA extracted from PBMCs served as the sequencing template. Graves' disease diagnoses used American Thyroid Association guidelines. EDTA tubes collected approximately 10 milliliters of peripheral blood. TCRdb re-derived calls from the reads in MiXCR, one entry per CDR3 protein. The sample consists of about 850 distinct CDR3 sequences, roughly 87% of them appearing once. Study-wide findings and caveats: Newly diagnosed disease favored TRBV20-1 and TRBJ2-1 over persistent disease. New patients shared fewer public clonotypes (approximately 1,000) than persistent patients did (roughly 2,600).

The V and J ends lost 0 bases and 7 bases respectively, with 10 bases between them. The CDR3 is 14 residues long. Germline CDR1 reads SGHRS; CDR2 reads YFSETQ. This TCR derives from a man aged 40-49 years with Graves disease. This rearrangement joins TRBV5-1 to TRBJ2-2, with unresolved D. This specimen consisted of peripheral blood mononuclear cells (PBMCs), obtained with antithyroid drug treatment, in newly diagnosed or persistent Graves disease (not recorded which). CDR3 in amino acids: CASSLGVSGGELFF. In nucleotides, the CDR3 is TGCGCCAGCAGCTTGGGGGTTAGTGGCGGGGAGCTGTTTTTT.